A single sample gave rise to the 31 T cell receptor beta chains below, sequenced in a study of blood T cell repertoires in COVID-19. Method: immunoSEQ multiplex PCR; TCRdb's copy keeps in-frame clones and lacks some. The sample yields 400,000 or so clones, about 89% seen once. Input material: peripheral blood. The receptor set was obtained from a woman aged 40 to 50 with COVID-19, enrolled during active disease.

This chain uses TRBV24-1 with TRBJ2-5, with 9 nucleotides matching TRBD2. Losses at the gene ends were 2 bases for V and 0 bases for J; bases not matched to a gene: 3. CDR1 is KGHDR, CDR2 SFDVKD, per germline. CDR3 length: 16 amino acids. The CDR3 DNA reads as TGTGCCACCAGTGATTACGGACTAGCGTACCAAGAGACCCAGTACTTC. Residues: CATSDYGLAYQETQYF.

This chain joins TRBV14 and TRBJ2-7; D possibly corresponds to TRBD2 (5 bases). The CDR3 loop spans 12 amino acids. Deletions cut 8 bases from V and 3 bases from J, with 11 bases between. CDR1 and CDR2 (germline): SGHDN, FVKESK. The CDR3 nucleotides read TGTGCCAGCGGGGAGACGGTCTACGAGCAGTACTTC. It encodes CASGETVYEQYF.

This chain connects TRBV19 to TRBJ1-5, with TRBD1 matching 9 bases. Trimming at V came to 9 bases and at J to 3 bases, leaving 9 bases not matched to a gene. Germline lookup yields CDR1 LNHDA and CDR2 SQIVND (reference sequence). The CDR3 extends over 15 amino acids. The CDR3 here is CASQDRGVYNQPQHF. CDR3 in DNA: TGTGCCAGCCAGGACAGGGGAGTGTACAATCAGCCCCAGCATTTT. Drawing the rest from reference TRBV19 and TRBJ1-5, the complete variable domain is DGGITQSPKYLFRKEGQNVTLSCEQNLNHDAMYWYRQDPGQGLRLIYYSQIVNDFQKGDIAEGYSVSREKKESFPLTVTSAQKNPTAFYLCASQDRGVYNQPQHFGDGTRLSIL.

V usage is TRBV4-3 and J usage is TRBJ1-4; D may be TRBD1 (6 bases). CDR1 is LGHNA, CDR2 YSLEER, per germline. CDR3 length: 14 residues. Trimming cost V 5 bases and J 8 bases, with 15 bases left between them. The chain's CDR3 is CASSSDRRHEKLFF. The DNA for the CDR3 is TGCGCCAGCAGCTCAGACAGGCGTCACGAAAAACTGTTTTTT.

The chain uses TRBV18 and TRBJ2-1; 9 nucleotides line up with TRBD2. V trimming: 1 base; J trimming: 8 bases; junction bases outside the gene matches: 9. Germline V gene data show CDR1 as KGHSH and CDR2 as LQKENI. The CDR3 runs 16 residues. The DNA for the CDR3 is TGTGCCAGCTCACCACTTGCGGGAGGGCTCTCGGATGAGCAGTTCTTC. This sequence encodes CASSPLAGGLSDEQFF. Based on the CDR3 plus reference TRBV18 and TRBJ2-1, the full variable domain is NAGVMQNPRHLVRRRGQEARLRCSPMKGHSHVYWYRQLPEEGLKFMVYLQKENIIDESGMPKERFSAEFPKEGPSILRIQQVVRGDSAAYFCASSPLAGGLSDEQFFGPGTRLTVL.

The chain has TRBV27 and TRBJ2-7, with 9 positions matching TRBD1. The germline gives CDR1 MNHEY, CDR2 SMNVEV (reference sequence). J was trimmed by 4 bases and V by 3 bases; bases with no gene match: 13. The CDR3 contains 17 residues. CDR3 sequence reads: CASSFAGTGSKGYEQYF. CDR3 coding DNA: TGTGCCAGCAGTTTCGCCGGGACAGGGAGTAAGGGGTACGAGCAGTACTTC.

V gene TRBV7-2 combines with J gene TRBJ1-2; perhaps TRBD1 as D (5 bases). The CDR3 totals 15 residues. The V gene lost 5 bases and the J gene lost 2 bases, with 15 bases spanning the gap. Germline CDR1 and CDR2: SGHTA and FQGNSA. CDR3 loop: CASSDPGLMNYGYTF. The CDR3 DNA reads TGTGCCAGCAGCGATCCGGGACTCATGAACTATGGCTACACCTTC.

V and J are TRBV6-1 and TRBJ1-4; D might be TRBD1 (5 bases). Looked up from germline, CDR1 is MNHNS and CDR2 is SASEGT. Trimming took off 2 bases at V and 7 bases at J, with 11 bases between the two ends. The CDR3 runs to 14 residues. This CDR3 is CASSEKGLTEKLFF. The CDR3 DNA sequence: TGTGCCAGCAGTGAAAAGGGGCTTACTGAAAAACTGTTTTTT.

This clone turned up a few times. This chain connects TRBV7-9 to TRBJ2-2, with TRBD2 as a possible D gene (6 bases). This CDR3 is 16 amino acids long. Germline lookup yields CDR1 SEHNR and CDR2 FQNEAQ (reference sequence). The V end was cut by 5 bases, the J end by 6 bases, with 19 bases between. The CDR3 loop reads CASSPPGLSSSGELFF. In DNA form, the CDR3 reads TGTGCCAGCAGCCCTCCGGGACTGTCTAGTTCCGGGGAGCTGTTTTTT.

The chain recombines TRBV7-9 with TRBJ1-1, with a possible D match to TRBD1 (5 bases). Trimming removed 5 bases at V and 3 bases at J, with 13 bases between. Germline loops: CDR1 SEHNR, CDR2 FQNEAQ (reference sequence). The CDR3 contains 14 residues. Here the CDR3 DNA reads TGTGCCAGCAGCCCAGGGATGACTTACACTGAAGCTTTCTTT. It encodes CASSPGMTYTEAFF.

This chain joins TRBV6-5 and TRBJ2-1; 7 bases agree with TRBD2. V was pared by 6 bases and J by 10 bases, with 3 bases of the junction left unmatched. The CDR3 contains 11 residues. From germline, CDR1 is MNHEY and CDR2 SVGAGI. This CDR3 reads CASRTGGEQFF. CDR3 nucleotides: TGTGCCAGCAGGACGGGGGGAGAGCAGTTCTTC.

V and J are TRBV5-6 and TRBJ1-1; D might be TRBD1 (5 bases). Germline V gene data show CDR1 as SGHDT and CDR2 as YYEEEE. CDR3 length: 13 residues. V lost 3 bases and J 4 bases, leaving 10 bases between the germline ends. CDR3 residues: CASSSLGGTEAFF. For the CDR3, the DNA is TGTGCCAGCAGCTCGCTGGGGGGCACTGAAGCTTTCTTT.

The DNA of the CDR3 is TGCGCCAGCAGCTCCCCGGGAGCCTACAATGAGCAGTTCTTC. This translates into CASSSPGAYNEQFF. The chain uses TRBV5-1 and TRBJ2-1; TRBD2 might be the D (6 bases). Trimming took 3 bases from V and 2 from J, leaving 9 bases between them. In germline, CDR1 is SGHRS, CDR2 YFSETQ. This CDR3 is 14 amino acids long.

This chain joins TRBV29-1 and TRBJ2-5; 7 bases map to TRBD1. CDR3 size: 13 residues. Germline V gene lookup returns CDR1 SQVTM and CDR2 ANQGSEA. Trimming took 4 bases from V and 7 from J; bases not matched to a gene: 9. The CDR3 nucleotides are TGCAGCGTTGTGTTCGCAGGGGGATCGACCCAGTACTTC. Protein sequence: CSVVFAGGSTQYF.

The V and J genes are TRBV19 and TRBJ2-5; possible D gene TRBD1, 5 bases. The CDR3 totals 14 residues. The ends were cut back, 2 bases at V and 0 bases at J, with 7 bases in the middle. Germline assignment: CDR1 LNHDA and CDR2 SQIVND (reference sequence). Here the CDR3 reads CASSIQGNQETQYF. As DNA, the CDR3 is TGTGCCAGTAGTATACAGGGCAACCAAGAGACCCAGTACTTC.

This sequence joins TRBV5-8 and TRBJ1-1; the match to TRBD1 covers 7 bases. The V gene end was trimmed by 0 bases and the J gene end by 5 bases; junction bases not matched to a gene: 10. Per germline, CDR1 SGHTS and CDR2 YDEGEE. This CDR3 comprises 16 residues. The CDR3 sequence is CASSLAGGGARTEAFF. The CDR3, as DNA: TGTGCCAGCAGCTTGGCCGGAGGGGGCGCCCGGACTGAAGCTTTCTTT.

This CDR3 reads CASSTDRNSPLHF. The CDR3 coding sequence is TGCGCCAGCAGCACAGACAGAAATTCACCCCTCCACTTT. V is TRBV5-1 and J is TRBJ1-6; TRBD1 might be the D (5 bases). Germline assignment: CDR1 SGHRS and CDR2 YFSETQ. This CDR3 comprises 13 residues. The germline V and J ends were trimmed by 4 bases and 7 bases, with 9 bases remaining between them.

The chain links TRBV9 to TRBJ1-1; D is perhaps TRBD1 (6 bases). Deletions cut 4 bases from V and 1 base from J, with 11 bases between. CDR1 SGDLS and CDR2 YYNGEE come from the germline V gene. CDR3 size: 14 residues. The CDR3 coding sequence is TGTGCCAGCAGCCCGGGACATCCGAACACTGAAGCTTTCTTT. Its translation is CASSPGHPNTEAFF.

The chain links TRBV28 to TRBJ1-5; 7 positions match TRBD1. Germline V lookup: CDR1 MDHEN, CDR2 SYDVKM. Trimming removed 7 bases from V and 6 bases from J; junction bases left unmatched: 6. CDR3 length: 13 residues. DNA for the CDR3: TGTGCCAGCACCCACAGGGGTCTTCAGCCCCAGCATTTT. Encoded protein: CASTHRGLQPQHF.

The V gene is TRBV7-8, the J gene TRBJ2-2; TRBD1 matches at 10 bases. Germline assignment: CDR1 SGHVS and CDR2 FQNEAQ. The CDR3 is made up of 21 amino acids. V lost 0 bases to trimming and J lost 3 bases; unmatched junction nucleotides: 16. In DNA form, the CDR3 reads TGTGCCAGCAGCTTAGCGGGATGGGGACAGGGGCCCAAAGGTTACACCGGGGAGCTGTTTTTT. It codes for CASSLAGWGQGPKGYTGELFF.

CDR3 region: CASSLDRGQGQYF. The CDR3 DNA follows: TGTGCCAGCAGTTTGGACAGGGGACAAGGGCAGTACTTC. The rearrangement joins TRBV12-3 or TRBV12-4 to TRBJ2-7; 9 bases fit TRBD1. The CDR3 loop spans 13 amino acids. The V and J ends lost 3 bases and 9 bases, in that order; junction bases with no gene match: 6.

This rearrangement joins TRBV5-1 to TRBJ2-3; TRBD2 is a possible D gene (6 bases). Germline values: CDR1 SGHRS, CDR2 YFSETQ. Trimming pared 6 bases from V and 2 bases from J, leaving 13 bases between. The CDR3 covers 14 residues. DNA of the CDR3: TGCGCCAGCATGGGGCGGGATATCACAGATACGCAGTATTTT. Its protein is CASMGRDITDTQYF. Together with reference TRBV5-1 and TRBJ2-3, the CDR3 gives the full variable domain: KAGVTQTPRYLIKTRGQQVTLSCSPISGHRSVSWYQQTPGQGLQFLFEYFSETQRNKGNFPGRFSGRQFSNSRSEMNVSTLELGDSALYLCASMGRDITDTQYFGPGTRLTVL.

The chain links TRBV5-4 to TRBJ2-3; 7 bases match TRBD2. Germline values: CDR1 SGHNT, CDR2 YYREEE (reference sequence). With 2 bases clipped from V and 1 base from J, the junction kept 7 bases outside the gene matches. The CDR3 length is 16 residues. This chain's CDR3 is CASSFGGSSGTDTQYF. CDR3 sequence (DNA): TGTGCCAGCAGCTTCGGCGGGAGTAGTGGCACAGATACGCAGTATTTT.

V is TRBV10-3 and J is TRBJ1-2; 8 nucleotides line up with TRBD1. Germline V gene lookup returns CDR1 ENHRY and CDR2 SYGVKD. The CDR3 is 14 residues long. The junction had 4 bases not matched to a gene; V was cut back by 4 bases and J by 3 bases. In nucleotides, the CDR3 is TGTGCCATCAGTGCACAGGGGGGGGACTATGGCTACACCTTC. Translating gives CAISAQGGDYGYTF.

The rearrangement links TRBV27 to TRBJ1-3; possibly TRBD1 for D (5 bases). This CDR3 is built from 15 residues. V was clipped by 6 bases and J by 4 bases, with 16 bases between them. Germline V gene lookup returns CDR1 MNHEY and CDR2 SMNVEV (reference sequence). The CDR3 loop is CASSRGGLAGNTIYF. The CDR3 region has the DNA TGTGCCAGCAGCCGGGGGGGGTTGGCGGGAAACACCATATATTTT.

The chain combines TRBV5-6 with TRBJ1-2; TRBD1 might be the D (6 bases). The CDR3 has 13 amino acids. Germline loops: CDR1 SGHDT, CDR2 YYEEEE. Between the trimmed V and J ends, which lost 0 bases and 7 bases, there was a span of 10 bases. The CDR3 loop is CASSLGGRLGYTF. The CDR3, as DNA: TGTGCCAGCAGCTTGGGGGGGCGTCTTGGCTACACCTTC.

This chain's CDR3 is CASSSPTGFNQPQHF. The DNA for the CDR3 is TGTGCCAGCAGTTCCCCCACAGGCTTCAATCAGCCCCAGCATTTT. V is TRBV27 and J is TRBJ1-5; the D gene is possibly TRBD1 (5 bases). Looked up from germline, CDR1 is MNHEY and CDR2 is SMNVEV (reference sequence). The V end was cut by 4 bases, the J end by 3 bases, with 13 bases between. The CDR3 covers 15 residues.

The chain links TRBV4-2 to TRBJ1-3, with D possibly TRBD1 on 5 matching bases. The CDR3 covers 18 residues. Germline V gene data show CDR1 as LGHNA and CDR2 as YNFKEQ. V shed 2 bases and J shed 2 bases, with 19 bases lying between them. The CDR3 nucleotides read TGTGCCAGCAGCCAACCCTCACGACGACAGAGCGCTGGAAACACCATATATTTT. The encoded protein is CASSQPSRRQSAGNTIYF.

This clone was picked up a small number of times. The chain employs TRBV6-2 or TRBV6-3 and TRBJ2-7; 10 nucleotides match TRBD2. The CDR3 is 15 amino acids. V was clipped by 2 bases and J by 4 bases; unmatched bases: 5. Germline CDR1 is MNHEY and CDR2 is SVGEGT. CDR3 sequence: CASSYVASGGYEQYF. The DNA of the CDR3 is TGTGCCAGCAGTTACGTGGCTAGCGGGGGTTACGAGCAGTACTTC.

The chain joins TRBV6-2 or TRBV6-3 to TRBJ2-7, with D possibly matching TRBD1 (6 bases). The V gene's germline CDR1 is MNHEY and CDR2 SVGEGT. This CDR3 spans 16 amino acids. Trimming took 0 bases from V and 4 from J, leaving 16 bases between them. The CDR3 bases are TGTGCCAGCAGTTACTCAAGGGGGTCCATGGGATACGAGCAGTACTTC. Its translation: CASSYSRGSMGYEQYF.

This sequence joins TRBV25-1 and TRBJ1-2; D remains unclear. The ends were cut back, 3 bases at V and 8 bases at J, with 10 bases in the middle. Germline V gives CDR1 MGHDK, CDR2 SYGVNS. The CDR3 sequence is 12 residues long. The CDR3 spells CASSESTLGYTF. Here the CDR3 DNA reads TGTGCCAGCAGTGAGTCTACCTTAGGCTACACCTTC.